This T cell receptor beta chain emerged from a study of blood T cell repertoires in COVID-19. About the research overall: The cDNA or gDNA used as material had been derived from T cells, B-cell-depleted T cells, or PBMCs.

Assay: immunoSEQ multiplex PCR; the TCRdb copy retains only in-frame clones and omits some. The sample lists about 75,000 clones, approximately 90% occurring once. The germline V gene encodes CDR1 SGHTA and CDR2 FQGNSA. The CDR3 spans 15 residues. Germline trimming cut 0 bases from V and 7 bases from J; bases unmatched to any gene: 3. The sequence was collected from a human donor in a cohort sampled during active COVID-19. This rearrangement joins TRBV7-2 to TRBJ2-2; 9 bases agree with TRBD2. The sample consisted of peripheral blood. The CDR3 DNA sequence: TGTGCCAGCAGCTTAGCGAGTAGCGGGGGCGGGGAGCTGTTTTTT. Translation gives CASSLASSGGGELFF.